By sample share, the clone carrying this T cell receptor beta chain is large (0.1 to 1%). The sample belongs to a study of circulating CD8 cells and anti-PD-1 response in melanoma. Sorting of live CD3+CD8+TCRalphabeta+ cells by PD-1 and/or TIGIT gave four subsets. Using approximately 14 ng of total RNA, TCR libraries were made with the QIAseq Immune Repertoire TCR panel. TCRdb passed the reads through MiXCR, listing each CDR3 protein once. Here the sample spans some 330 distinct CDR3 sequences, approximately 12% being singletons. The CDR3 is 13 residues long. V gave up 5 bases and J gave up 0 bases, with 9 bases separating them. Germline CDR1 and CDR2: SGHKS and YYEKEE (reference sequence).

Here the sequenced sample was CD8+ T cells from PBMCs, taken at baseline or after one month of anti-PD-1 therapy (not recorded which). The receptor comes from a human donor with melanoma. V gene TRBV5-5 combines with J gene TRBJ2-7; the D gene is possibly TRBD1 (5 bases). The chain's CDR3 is CASRTGNSYEQYF. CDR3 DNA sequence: TGTGCCAGCAGAACAGGCAACTCCTACGAGCAGTACTTC.